Below, 19 T cell receptor beta chains from the same sample are listed, as sequenced in a study of T cell changes during pregnancy in multiple sclerosis. Clones were read by immunoSEQ multiplex PCR, and TCRdb kept only the in-frame ones, dropping some. The repertoire has tens of thousands of clones, roughly nine tenths of them found once; the top ten carry approximately 3.4%. The sample was peripheral blood, taken before pregnancy. The receptors originated from a female donor with multiple sclerosis, enrolled in a pregnancy study.

This clone turned up a few times. This rearrangement joins TRBV30 to TRBJ1-2, with unresolved D. Germline V gene sequence: CDR1 GTSNPN, CDR2 SVGIG (reference sequence). The V end lost 1 base, the J end lost 8 bases, and 20 bases lay between the germline ends. This CDR3 spans 15 amino acids. The CDR3 sequence: CAWSALRHPRSGYTF. CDR3 in DNA: TGTGCCTGGAGTGCTCTGAGGCACCCCCGGTCGGGCTACACCTTC.

The chain links TRBV6-5 to TRBJ2-2; perhaps TRBD2 as D (5 bases). From germline, CDR1 is MNHEY and CDR2 SVGAGI. The V end was cut by 7 bases, the J end by 1 base, with 13 bases between. The CDR3 totals 15 residues. The CDR3 loop reads CASMAGSMNTGELFF. CDR3 in DNA: TGTGCCAGCATGGCGGGCAGCATGAACACCGGGGAGCTGTTTTTT.

The V call is TRBV19, the J call TRBJ2-3, with D possibly TRBD2 on 6 matching bases. The CDR3 covers 14 residues. The V and J ends lost 2 bases and 4 bases respectively, with 10 bases between them. Looked up from germline, CDR1 is LNHDA and CDR2 is SQIVND (reference sequence). CDR3 nucleotides: TGTGCCAGTAGTATAAAAGGGAGGCCAGATACGCAGTATTTT. Residues: CASSIKGRPDTQYF.

The V gene is TRBV18, the J gene TRBJ2-2; 7 bases align to TRBD1. CDR1 is KGHSH, CDR2 LQKENI, per germline. This CDR3 spans 15 amino acids. The V segment lost 7 bases and the J segment 0 bases; nucleotides outside the gene matches: 5. CDR3 protein: CASLRDSPNTGELFF. CDR3 nucleotides: TGTGCCAGCTTGAGGGACAGTCCGAACACCGGGGAGCTGTTTTTT.

This sequence joins TRBV6-5 and TRBJ2-7, with TRBD2 matching over 7 bases. The V segment lost 4 bases and the J segment 4 bases; nucleotides outside the gene matches: 4. Germline values: CDR1 MNHEY, CDR2 SVGAGI. CDR3 length: 13 residues. The DNA of the CDR3 is TGTGCCAGCAGTTCGACTAGCATATACGAGCAGTACTTC. Its translation is CASSSTSIYEQYF.

The sample holds a few counts of this clone. This rearrangement joins TRBV5-1 to TRBJ1-1, with D tentatively TRBD1 (5 bases). The CDR3 consists of 14 residues. The V end was cut by 1 base, the J end by 3 bases, with 10 bases between. From germline, CDR1 is SGHRS and CDR2 YFSETQ. This CDR3 is CASSLNTGDTEAFF. DNA of the CDR3: TGCGCCAGCAGCTTGAATACGGGGGACACTGAAGCTTTCTTT. Supplemented by reference TRBV5-1 and TRBJ1-1, the full variable domain reads KAGVTQTPRYLIKTRGQQVTLSCSPISGHRSVSWYQQTPGQGLQFLFEYFSETQRNKGNFPGRFSGRQFSNSRSEMNVSTLELGDSALYLCASSLNTGDTEAFFGQGTRLTVV.

The chain carries TRBV12-5 and TRBJ2-3; D perhaps matches TRBD2 (6 bases). The germline V gene has CDR1 LGHNT and CDR2 FRNRAP. The V gene lost 7 bases and the J gene lost 1 base, with 15 bases spanning the gap. The CDR3 has 15 residues. CDR3 amino acids: CASVFSGLGTDTQYF. DNA for the CDR3: TGTGCTAGTGTGTTTAGCGGACTTGGCACAGATACGCAGTATTTT.

The chain employs TRBV2 and TRBJ1-1; D is unclear. The germline V and J ends were trimmed by 6 bases and 1 base, with 12 bases remaining between them. The CDR3 has 14 residues. CDR1 SNHLY and CDR2 FYNNEI come from the germline V gene. The CDR3 is CASSGSPGNTEAFF. The CDR3 coding sequence is TGTGCCAGCAGCGGGTCACCGGGGAACACTGAAGCTTTCTTT.

The rearrangement joins TRBV5-1 to TRBJ2-7, with D hard to call. Germline V lookup: CDR1 SGHRS, CDR2 YFSETQ. V gave up 4 bases and J gave up 0 bases, with 17 bases separating them. The CDR3 runs 16 residues. The CDR3 DNA reads TGCGCCAGCAGCCCGACAAGTCTAATCCCCTCCTACGAGCAGTACTTC. Translating it yields CASSPTSLIPSYEQYF.

CDR3 bases: TGTGCCAGCAGCTTGGAGCCGGGACAGACCTATGGCTACACCTTC. Amino acids: CASSLEPGQTYGYTF. The chain employs TRBV5-8 and TRBJ1-2; 7 bases align to TRBD1. Germline V lookup: CDR1 SGHTS, CDR2 YDEGEE. The junction had 6 bases not matched to a gene; V was cut back by 0 bases and J by 4 bases. The CDR3 contains 15 residues.

V gene TRBV30 combines with J gene TRBJ2-5; 8 positions match TRBD2. Germline loops: CDR1 GTSNPN, CDR2 SVGIG (reference sequence). The CDR3 sequence is 14 residues long. After removal of 5 bases from V and 2 bases from J, the junction contained 7 bases not matched to a gene. CDR3 in amino acids: CAWGRGAGQETQYF. For the CDR3, the DNA is TGTGCCTGGGGGCGGGGGGCTGGACAAGAGACCCAGTACTTC. Variable domain in full (rest from reference TRBV30 and TRBJ2-5): SQTIHQWPATLVQPVGSPLSLECTVEGTSNPNLYWYRQAAGRGLQLLFYSVGIGQISSEVPQNLSASRPQDRQFILSSKKLLLSDSGFYLCAWGRGAGQETQYFGPGTRLLVL.

The chain recombines TRBV5-1 with TRBJ2-1; 11 bases are shared with TRBD1. The length of the CDR3 is 16 residues. Germline V gene data show CDR1 as SGHRS and CDR2 as YFSETQ. The trim removed 0 bases at V and 6 bases at J, leaving 5 bases unmatched. This CDR3 is CASSLVVGTGGNEQFF. DNA of the CDR3: TGCGCCAGCAGCTTGGTAGTCGGGACAGGGGGCAATGAGCAGTTCTTC. The entire variable domain, with the rest obtained from reference TRBV5-1 and TRBJ2-1, is as follows: KAGVTQTPRYLIKTRGQQVTLSCSPISGHRSVSWYQQTPGQGLQFLFEYFSETQRNKGNFPGRFSGRQFSNSRSEMNVSTLELGDSALYLCASSLVVGTGGNEQFFGPGTRLTVL.

Points on this clone: Relative to the germline gene, one junction end is altered; a read error may explain this. This chain connects TRBV27 to TRBJ1-1; 8 bases are shared with TRBD1. Per the germline V gene, CDR1 is MNHEY and CDR2 is SMNVEV (reference sequence). There are 15 residues in the CDR3. The chain's CDR3 is CASSMRGQVKTEAFF. As DNA, the CDR3 is TGTGCCAGCAGTATGAGGGGACAGGTGAAGACTGAAGCTTTCTTT.

The chain uses TRBV18 and TRBJ2-7, with no clear D. Germline lookup yields CDR1 KGHSH and CDR2 LQKENI. CDR3 length: 14 amino acids. Trimming stripped 3 bases from V and 6 bases from J, with 15 bases between. The CDR3: CASSPTFRELEQYF. CDR3 nucleotides: TGTGCCAGCTCACCTACCTTTCGAGAGCTCGAGCAGTACTTC.

This chain uses TRBV7-2 with TRBJ1-2, with 9 positions matching TRBD1. V lost 2 bases, J lost 5 bases, and 15 bases stayed unmatched. Germline CDR1 SGHTA, CDR2 FQGNSA. CDR3 length: 18 amino acids. The CDR3 DNA is TGTGCCAGCAGCTTATACGGAATTACAGGGGGCCGAACGTATGGCTACACCTTC. Its protein is CASSLYGITGGRTYGYTF.

This chain uses TRBV9 with TRBJ2-7, with 10 bases fitting TRBD1. V gave up 4 bases and J gave up 4 bases; unmatched junction bases: 5. Per the germline V gene, CDR1 is SGDLS and CDR2 is YYNGEE. CDR3 length: 14 residues. In DNA form, the CDR3 reads TGTGCCAGCAGCCTGGAGGACAGGGGGTACGAGCAGTACTTC. Protein product: CASSLEDRGYEQYF.

V usage is TRBV2 and J usage is TRBJ1-2; 7 positions match TRBD1. V was clipped by 0 bases and J by 4 bases; unmatched bases: 8. This CDR3 region has 16 residues. Per germline, CDR1 SNHLY and CDR2 FYNNEI. CDR3 amino acids: CASSEASKGQVYGYTF. The CDR3 nucleotides are TGTGCCAGCAGTGAAGCGAGCAAAGGACAGGTCTATGGCTACACCTTC.

The chain links TRBV25-1 to TRBJ1-1, with D uncertain. Germline CDR1 reads MGHDK; CDR2 reads SYGVNS. This CDR3 is built from 16 residues. V was cut by 3 bases and J by 3 bases, with 17 bases left in between. The CDR3 sequence: CASSESRRGGYTEAFF. CDR3 sequence (DNA): TGTGCCAGCAGTGAGAGCCGACGGGGAGGATACACTGAAGCTTTCTTT.

This chain uses TRBV2 with TRBJ2-3, with TRBD2 as a possible D gene (6 bases). The CDR3 is 15 amino acids. The ends were cut back, 3 bases at V and 1 base at J, with 11 bases in the middle. In germline, CDR1 is SNHLY, CDR2 FYNNEI. CDR3 DNA sequence: TGTGCCAGCAGTGATTCGCGGGATCGCACAGATACGCAGTATTTT. Its protein is CASSDSRDRTDTQYF.